Following are 20 T cell receptor beta chains from one sample sequenced in a study of cytomegalovirus exposure and HLA in healthy donors. PCR primers comprised 60 Vbeta and 13 Jbeta primers. The repertoire was sequenced with immunoSEQ multiplex PCR; TCRdb's copy has only in-frame clones and lacks some. In the table there are 150,000 to 200,000 clones, approximately 77% of which are singletons. Sample: PBMCs. The receptors here all came from a female donor in good health and CMV-seronegative.

This clone was counted a few times. The CDR3 reads CASSPGSGQPQHF. CDR3 DNA sequence: TGTGCCAGCAGCCCAGGGTCGGGTCAGCCCCAGCATTTT. The genes are TRBV7-2 and TRBJ1-5; D might be TRBD1 (5 bases). CDR3 length: 13 amino acids. Trimming shortened V by 5 bases and J by 6 bases, and 11 bases separated the two germline ends. CDR1 is SGHTA and CDR2 is FQGNSA in the germline V gene.

The chain couples TRBV7-3 to TRBJ2-7; D is unclear. Trimming took off 5 bases at V and 5 bases at J, with 13 bases between the two ends. The CDR3 is 13 residues long. CDR1 and CDR2 from the germline V gene are SGHTA and FQGTGA. The CDR3 sequence: CASSASFADEQYF. CDR3 coding DNA: TGTGCCAGCAGCGCATCCTTCGCGGACGAGCAGTACTTC.

The CDR3 spells CASRQGLRASGGADTQYF. The CDR3 region has the DNA TGCGCCAGCAGGCAGGGGTTAAGGGCTAGCGGGGGCGCAGATACGCAGTATTTT. V gene TRBV5-1 combines with J gene TRBJ2-3; TRBD2 aligns across 10 bases. CDR3 length equals 18 residues. Trimming cost V 5 bases and J 4 bases; bases outside gene matches: 16. Germline lookup yields CDR1 SGHRS and CDR2 YFSETQ.

The gene calls are TRBV4-2 and TRBJ2-1; D is unresolved. Germline CDR1 and CDR2: LGHNA and YNFKEQ. V gave up 0 bases and J gave up 8 bases, with 11 bases separating them. This CDR3 comprises 14 residues. CDR3 nucleotide sequence: TGTGCCAGCAGCCAAGATCCAGGCGCCGATGAGCAGTTCTTC. This translates into CASSQDPGADEQFF.

The V gene is TRBV9, the J gene TRBJ1-4, with TRBD1 as a possible D gene (6 bases). The V gene lost 4 bases and the J gene lost 8 bases, with 27 bases spanning the gap. CDR3 length: 18 residues. Germline values: CDR1 SGDLS, CDR2 YYNGEE. The CDR3 is CASSPSSLRREGGEKLFF. CDR3 DNA: TGTGCCAGCAGCCCGAGCTCCCTCCGTCGAGAGGGGGGGGAAAAACTGTTTTTT. Variable domain in full (rest from reference TRBV9 and TRBJ1-4): DSGVTQTPKHLITATGQRVTLRCSPRSGDLSVYWYQQSLDQGLQFLIQYYNGEERAKGNILERFSAQQFPDLHSELNLSSLELGDSALYFCASSPSSLRREGGEKLFFGSGTQLSVL.

The CDR3 DNA reads as TGTGCCAGCAGCCGCCGGGCCAGTTCTAGCGGGGGGAACAATGAGCAGTTCTTC. It codes for CASSRRASSSGGNNEQFF. This rearrangement joins TRBV11-3 to TRBJ2-1; 11 positions match TRBD2. The CDR3 runs to 18 residues. The germline V gene encodes CDR1 SGHNT and CDR2 YENEEA. After removal of 5 bases from V and 5 bases from J, the junction contained 14 bases not matched to a gene.

V gene TRBV4-2 combines with J gene TRBJ1-1; no clear D. V lost 0 bases, J lost 6 bases, and 11 bases lay in between. This CDR3 region has 14 residues. Germline V gene sequence: CDR1 LGHNA, CDR2 YNFKEQ. The CDR3: CASSQDGERPEAFF. The DNA of the CDR3 is TGTGCCAGCAGCCAAGACGGAGAGCGGCCTGAAGCTTTCTTT.

This clone appeared a single time. This chain links TRBV11-2 with TRBJ1-3; D call uncertain. The germline V gene has CDR1 SGHAT and CDR2 FQNNGV. This CDR3 has 16 amino acids. Trimming took 1 base from V and 4 from J, leaving 14 bases between them. CDR3 sequence: CASSLVAGGSGNTIYF. The CDR3 DNA reads TGTGCCAGCAGCTTAGTGGCAGGAGGATCCGGAAACACCATATATTTT. Full variable domain (remainder filled in from reference TRBV11-2 and TRBJ1-3): EAGVAQSPRYKIIEKRQSVAFWCNPISGHATLYWYQQILGQGPKLLIQFQNNGVVDDSQLPKDRFSAERLKGVDSTLKIQPAKLEDSAVYLCASSLVAGGSGNTIYFGEGSWLTVV.

A few counts support this clone. The chain combines TRBV4-2 with TRBJ2-3; 12 positions match TRBD2. The junction had 7 bases not matched to a gene; V was cut back by 0 bases and J by 6 bases. Germline CDR1 is LGHNA and CDR2 is YNFKEQ. The CDR3 runs to 17 residues. The CDR3 coding sequence is TGTGCCAGCAGCCAAGATGTACTAGCGGGGGGCCTGGATACGCAGTATTTT. Amino acids: CASSQDVLAGGLDTQYF.

V gene TRBV11-1 combines with J gene TRBJ2-7; 7 positions match TRBD2. Germline V gives CDR1 SGHAT, CDR2 FQDESV (reference sequence). The CDR3 runs 15 residues. After removal of 3 bases from V and 3 bases from J, the junction contained 8 bases not matched to a gene. CDR3 region: CASSLGLQLGYEQYF. Here the CDR3 DNA reads TGTGCCAGCAGCTTGGGACTACAACTAGGCTACGAGCAGTACTTC.

This rearrangement joins TRBV28 to TRBJ1-2; 8 nucleotides line up with TRBD1. Germline CDR1 reads MDHEN; CDR2 reads SYDVKM. The CDR3 sequence is 14 residues long. V was pared by 6 bases and J by 4 bases, with 7 bases of the junction left unmatched. The CDR3 region is CASRGTGGSYGYTF. The CDR3, as DNA: TGTGCCAGCAGGGGAACAGGGGGTAGCTATGGCTACACCTTC.

The chain has TRBV2 and TRBJ2-1; a weak D match, TRBD2 (6 bases). The CDR3 consists of 15 residues. Per germline, CDR1 SNHLY and CDR2 FYNNEI. V was pared by 6 bases and J by 5 bases, with 17 bases between. CDR3 residues: CASRLQVGGNNEQFF. The CDR3, as DNA: TGTGCCAGCAGGCTGCAGGTGGGCGGGAACAATGAGCAGTTCTTC.

The chain links TRBV5-1 to TRBJ2-5; no firm D call. The ends were cut back, 0 bases at V and 5 bases at J, with 11 bases in the middle. CDR1 and CDR2 from the germline V gene are SGHRS and YFSETQ. The CDR3 covers 14 residues. The CDR3 DNA is TGCGCCAGCAGCTTGGGGTTTCGAAGCGAGACCCAGTACTTC. Translating gives CASSLGFRSETQYF.

The chain links TRBV28 to TRBJ2-4; weak D call: TRBD2 (7 bases). The CDR3 is 14 amino acids. The V gene's germline CDR1 is MDHEN and CDR2 SYDVKM. V was clipped by 2 bases and J by 9 bases, with 14 bases between them. The CDR3 coding sequence is TGTGCCAGCAGTTTAGTCGGGGGGCGAACCATTCAGTACTTC. This encodes CASSLVGGRTIQYF.

This chain links TRBV14 with TRBJ1-1; D not certain. Germline lookup yields CDR1 SGHDN and CDR2 FVKESK. Trimming shortened V by 4 bases and J by 5 bases, and 14 bases separated the two germline ends. CDR3 size: 14 residues. Here the CDR3 DNA reads TGTGCCAGCAGCCTTGGGCCCCCTGGGACTGAAGCTTTCTTT. Amino acid sequence: CASSLGPPGTEAFF.

This chain links TRBV11-2 with TRBJ1-1; D is perhaps TRBD1 (6 bases). Trimming left V 0 bases short and J 4 bases short, with 9 bases between. There are 14 residues in the CDR3. From germline, CDR1 is SGHAT and CDR2 FQNNGV. The CDR3, as DNA: TGTGCCAGCAGCTTAGATCCAGGGGCCACTGAAGCTTTCTTT. Amino acids: CASSLDPGATEAFF.

J is TRBJ2-7 and V is TRBV7-8, with 8 bases that match TRBD1. Germline trimming cut 1 base from V and 2 bases from J; bases unmatched to any gene: 4. The CDR3 consists of 15 residues. The germline V gene has CDR1 SGHVS and CDR2 FQNEAQ. The CDR3, as DNA: TGTGCCAGCAGCTTAGGCGAGACAGGGGCCTACGAGCAGTACTTC. Its protein product is CASSLGETGAYEQYF.

The rearrangement uses TRBV5-1 and TRBJ2-3; TRBD2 matches at 8 bases. Per germline, CDR1 SGHRS and CDR2 YFSETQ. The J segment lost 1 base and the V segment lost 4 bases, leaving 5 bases of the junction unmatched. The CDR3 loop spans 15 amino acids. CDR3 sequence reads: CASSLRAGGTDTQYF. CDR3 DNA sequence: TGCGCCAGCAGCCTGCGAGCGGGGGGCACAGATACGCAGTATTTT.

The table lists this clone with a few counts. Additional DNA sequences in this sample encode the identical CDR3. The V and J genes are TRBV15 and TRBJ1-5, with 9 positions matching TRBD1. This CDR3 is 14 amino acids long. The trim removed 5 bases at V and 2 bases at J, leaving 1 base unmatched. CDR1 is LNHNV and CDR2 is YYDKDF in the germline V gene (reference sequence). This CDR3 reads CATSRDRGNQPQHF. The CDR3 DNA sequence: TGTGCCACCAGCCGGGACAGGGGCAATCAGCCCCAGCATTTT. The full variable domain, rest sourced from reference TRBV15 and TRBJ1-5, is DAMVIQNPRYQVTQFGKPVTLSCSQTLNHNVMYWYQQKSSQAPKLLFHYYDKDFNNEADTPDNFQSRRPNTSFCFLDIRSPGLGDTAMYLCATSRDRGNQPQHFGDGTRLSIL.

This clone was counted once. The gene calls are TRBV9 and TRBJ2-1; weak D call: TRBD1 (5 bases). Germline-derived CDR1 and CDR2 are SGDLS and YYNGEE. V lost 3 bases and J 10 bases, leaving 17 bases between the germline ends. The CDR3 runs 14 residues. As DNA, the CDR3 is TGTGCCAGCAGCGCTGGCGACAGAAAGGGGGAGCAGTTCTTC. It specifies CASSAGDRKGEQFF. Variable domain in full (rest from reference TRBV9 and TRBJ2-1): DSGVTQTPKHLITATGQRVTLRCSPRSGDLSVYWYQQSLDQGLQFLIQYYNGEERAKGNILERFSAQQFPDLHSELNLSSLELGDSALYFCASSAGDRKGEQFFGPGTRLTVL.